This T cell receptor (beta chain) was recovered during a study of cytomegalovirus exposure and HLA in healthy donors. Points from the study as a whole: In vitro data verified three CMV-associated chains as specific for CMV antigens. What TCR beta sequences reportedly achieved was accurate prediction of HLA-A and HLA-B alleles in most subjects.

60 Vbeta and 13 Jbeta primers were used in PCR. Method: immunoSEQ multiplex PCR; TCRdb's copy keeps in-frame clones and lacks some. The sample carries roughly 150,000 clones, 80% to 85% recorded once. The CDR3 is 14 residues long. Germline V gene data show CDR1 as MNHEY and CDR2 as SVGAGI. Trimming took off 5 bases at V and 7 bases at J, with 12 bases between the two ends. Unrecorded immune exposure was likely among donors, who were nominally healthy when sampled. Regarding this clone: Its antigen is not identified.

The V call is TRBV6-5, the J call TRBJ1-6, with D unresolved. The sequenced sample was PBMCs. The TCR originated in a male donor in good health and CMV-seronegative. CDR3 sequence reads: CASSQTEVNSPLHF. CDR3 DNA: TGTGCCAGCAGTCAAACAGAAGTCAATTCACCCCTCCACTTT.